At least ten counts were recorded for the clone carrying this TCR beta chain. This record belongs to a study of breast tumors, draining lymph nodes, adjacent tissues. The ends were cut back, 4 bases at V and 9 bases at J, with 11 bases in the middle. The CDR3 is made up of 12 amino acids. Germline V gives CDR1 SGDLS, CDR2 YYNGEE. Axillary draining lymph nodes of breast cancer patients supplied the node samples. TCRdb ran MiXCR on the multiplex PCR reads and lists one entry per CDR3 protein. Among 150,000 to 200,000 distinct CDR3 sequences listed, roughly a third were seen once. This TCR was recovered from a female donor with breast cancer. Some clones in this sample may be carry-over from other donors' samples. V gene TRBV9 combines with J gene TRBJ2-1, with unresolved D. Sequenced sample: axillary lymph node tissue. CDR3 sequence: CASSQLLGEQFF. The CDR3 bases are TGTGCCAGCAGCCAACTGTTGGGTGAGCAGTTCTTC.